The subject of this entry is one T cell receptor beta chain. The data were taken from a study of blood T cell repertoires in COVID-19. Overall study context: T cells, B-cell-depleted T cells, or PBMCs supplied cDNA or gDNA.

While infection was still active, Seattle patients were enrolled and then followed longitudinally. Original handling: Reference gene primer amplification yielded estimated nucleated cell counts. The method was immunoSEQ multiplex PCR; TCRdb's version includes in-frame clones alone and lacks a portion of them. From that table come the V and J calls and clone size; the DNA was used to work out D and trimming. Seen here are 85,000 to 120,000 clones, 80% to 95% observed once, and the top ten hold 1.5% to 2%. The sample consisted of peripheral blood. This TCR was recovered from a woman aged 45 to 65 with COVID-19, enrolled during active disease.

CDR3 in amino acids: CASLSNSGRMNTEAFF. In DNA, the CDR3 is TGTGCCAGTTTATCGAACAGTGGGAGGATGAACACTGAAGCTTTCTTT. The chain has TRBV19 and TRBJ1-1; D unclear. CDR3 length equals 16 residues. The germline gives CDR1 LNHDA, CDR2 SQIVND (reference sequence). Trimming left V 8 bases short and J 0 bases short, with 19 bases between.